These 27 T cell receptor beta chains came from one sample sequenced in a study of cytomegalovirus exposure and HLA in healthy donors. It was with 60 Vbeta and 13 Jbeta primers that the PCR ran. Profiled with immunoSEQ multiplex PCR; TCRdb holds only in-frame clones, not every one. The profile shows roughly 150,000 clones, around four fifths of them singletons. The sample consisted of PBMCs. The receptors were gathered from a male donor in good health and CMV-seronegative.

This rearrangement joins TRBV11-2 to TRBJ1-2; TRBD1 matches 9 bases. The CDR3 sequence is 13 residues long. Trimming took 5 bases from V and 8 from J; bases not matched to a gene: 6. Germline CDR1 and CDR2: SGHAT and FQNNGV. This CDR3 reads CASSQDRGRGYTF. CDR3 nucleotides: TGTGCCAGCAGCCAGGACAGGGGAAGGGGCTACACCTTC.

This clone showed up just a few times. CDR3 in DNA: TGTGCCAGCAGTTACCTCCATGACAGGGTCAATGAGCAGTTCTTC. Its translation: CASSYLHDRVNEQFF. The chain is built from TRBV2 and TRBJ2-1, with TRBD1 matching 7 bases. Germline V gives CDR1 SNHLY, CDR2 FYNNEI. The CDR3 runs to 15 residues. V gave up 5 bases and J gave up 6 bases; unmatched junction bases: 10.

The gene calls are TRBV11-1 and TRBJ2-5, with 7 bases identical to TRBD1. This CDR3 has 14 amino acids. Unmatched junction bases numbered 4, after V lost 2 bases and J lost 4 bases. From germline, CDR1 is SGHAT and CDR2 FQDESV (reference sequence). The CDR3 loop is CASSLYAGGETQYF. For the CDR3, the DNA is TGTGCCAGCAGCTTATATGCAGGGGGAGAGACCCAGTACTTC. Full variable domain (rest looked up from reference TRBV11-1 and TRBJ2-5): EAEVAQSPRYKITEKSQAVAFWCDPISGHATLYWYRQILGQGPELLVQFQDESVVDDSQLPKDRFSAERLKGVDSTLKIQPAELGDSAMYLCASSLYAGGETQYFGPGTRLLVL.

V usage is TRBV19 and J usage is TRBJ1-6, with 7 bases identical to TRBD1. V lost 8 bases, J lost 6 bases, and 7 bases stayed unmatched. Germline V gene sequence: CDR1 LNHDA, CDR2 SQIVND (reference sequence). The length of the CDR3 is 14 residues. The CDR3 nucleotides read TGTGCCAGTGGGAACAGGGGCCCTAATTCACCCCTCCACTTT. Amino acids: CASGNRGPNSPLHF.

The chain joins TRBV18 to TRBJ2-7; the match to TRBD2 covers 8 bases. Per the germline V gene, CDR1 is KGHSH and CDR2 is LQKENI. The CDR3 runs 15 residues. V dropped 6 bases and J dropped 6; count of bases not matched to a gene: 13. The CDR3 sequence is CASSPGGGRLGEQYF. The CDR3 DNA follows: TGTGCCAGCTCCCCCGGGGGGGGGCGCTTAGGCGAGCAGTACTTC.

V and J are TRBV7-8 and TRBJ2-1; unclear D gene. V was pared by 3 bases and J by 6 bases, with 9 bases between. Germline loops: CDR1 SGHVS, CDR2 FQNEAQ. The CDR3 is 13 residues long. CDR3 nucleotide sequence: TGTGCCAGCAGCTTTAGCACGATCAATGAGCAGTTCTTC. Residues: CASSFSTINEQFF.

The J gene is TRBJ2-1, the V gene TRBV7-9, with TRBD1 matching over 7 bases. The CDR3 consists of 14 residues. V lost 8 bases and J lost 5; bases outside the gene matches: 9. The germline CDR1 and CDR2 sequences are SEHNR and FQNEAQ (reference sequence). The CDR3 sequence is CASPPVGQNNEQFF. The CDR3 DNA reads TGTGCCAGCCCCCCGGTGGGACAGAACAATGAGCAGTTCTTC.

This chain uses TRBV29-1 with TRBJ2-7; D might be TRBD1 (6 bases). The CDR3 totals 12 residues. V was clipped by 7 bases and J by 5 bases, with 15 bases between them. In germline, CDR1 is SQVTM, CDR2 ANQGSEA. The CDR3 loop reads CSAFNRAHEQYF. The CDR3 DNA is TGCAGCGCTTTCAACAGGGCCCACGAGCAGTACTTC.

This chain joins TRBV5-1 and TRBJ2-5, with D possibly matching TRBD2 (6 bases). V shed 0 bases and J shed 13 bases, with 19 bases lying between them. The length of the CDR3 is 14 residues. Germline V gene lookup returns CDR1 SGHRS and CDR2 YFSETQ. CDR3: CASSLATGLPFLYF. DNA for the CDR3: TGCGCCAGCAGCTTGGCAACGGGACTGCCATTTCTGTACTTC.

The chain recombines TRBV7-2 with TRBJ2-4; 9 bases are a match to TRBD1. Germline V gene lookup returns CDR1 SGHTA and CDR2 FQGNSA. This CDR3 comprises 14 residues. J lost 7 bases, V lost 5 bases, and 6 bases had no gene match. The CDR3 sequence: CASSPDRGGNIQYF. The DNA of the CDR3 is TGTGCCAGCAGCCCGGACAGGGGAGGGAACATTCAGTACTTC. The full variable domain, completed using reference TRBV7-2 and TRBJ2-4, is GAGVSQSPSNKVTEKGKDVELRCDPISGHTALYWYRQSLGQGLEFLIYFQGNSAPDKSGLPSDRFSAERTGGSVSTLTIQRTQQEDSAVYLCASSPDRGGNIQYFGAGTRLSVL.

CDR3 residues: CASRWEKVSPYEQYF. CDR3 coding DNA: TGTGCCAGCAGGTGGGAGAAAGTGTCCCCCTACGAGCAGTACTTC. This sequence joins TRBV28 and TRBJ2-7, with a tentative D call TRBD2 (5 bases). The CDR3 extends over 15 amino acids. Trimming left V 6 bases short and J 2 bases short, with 17 bases between. CDR1 is MDHEN, CDR2 SYDVKM, per germline.

The V call is TRBV11-3, the J call TRBJ2-3; maybe TRBD1 (5 bases). Looked up from germline, CDR1 is SGHNT and CDR2 is YENEEA. The CDR3 runs 15 residues. V dropped 5 bases and J dropped 0 bases, with 12 bases sitting between them. The CDR3 nucleotides are TGTGCCAGCAGCCTGGACACCACTAGCACAGATACGCAGTATTTT. Its protein is CASSLDTTSTDTQYF.

V gene TRBV9 combines with J gene TRBJ1-1; D is uncertain. This CDR3 has 18 amino acids. Germline V gene sequence: CDR1 SGDLS, CDR2 YYNGEE. V was pared by 4 bases and J by 1 base, with 23 bases between. DNA of the CDR3: TGTGCCAGCAGCCCGCGTCCCAGGTACCGACCCCAGAACACTGAAGCTTTCTTT. The encoded protein is CASSPRPRYRPQNTEAFF.

The chain combines TRBV7-9 with TRBJ2-4, with 9 bases aligning to TRBD2. This CDR3 has 18 residues. The ends lost 4 bases at V and 3 bases at J; junction bases unmatched: 13. Germline lookup yields CDR1 SEHNR and CDR2 FQNEAQ (reference sequence). The CDR3 nucleotides are TGTGCCAGCAGCTCCGGACTAGCGAGAACCGTGGACAAAAACATTCAGTACTTC. It encodes CASSSGLARTVDKNIQYF.

Only one count was recorded for this clone. This chain joins TRBV9 and TRBJ2-6; 7 bases align to TRBD1. CDR1 is SGDLS and CDR2 is YYNGEE in the germline V gene. The CDR3 consists of 16 residues. Losses at the gene ends were 6 bases for V and 0 bases for J; bases not matched to a gene: 6. The chain's CDR3 is CASTPKGASGANVLTF. The DNA of the CDR3 is TGTGCCAGCACCCCTAAGGGGGCCTCTGGGGCCAACGTCCTGACTTTC.

This clone occurred once. The chain combines TRBV11-3 with TRBJ2-5; no clear D gene. Trimming stripped 1 base from V and 5 bases from J, with 17 bases between. Germline CDR1 SGHNT, CDR2 YENEEA. The CDR3 spans 16 residues. In DNA form, the CDR3 reads TGTGCCAGCAGCTTAGGTCGAGGTGACGGAGCGGAGACCCAGTACTTC. Residues: CASSLGRGDGAETQYF. The full variable domain, its missing parts supplied by reference TRBV11-3 and TRBJ2-5, is EAGVVQSPRYKIIEKKQPVAFWCNPISGHNTLYWYLQNLGQGPELLIRYENEEAVDDSQLPKDRFSAERLKGVDSTLKIQPAELGDSAVYLCASSLGRGDGAETQYFGPGTRLLVL.

The J gene is TRBJ2-5, the V gene TRBV27, with TRBD2 identical over 11 bases. J was trimmed by 3 bases and V by 4 bases; bases with no gene match: 7. The germline V gene has CDR1 MNHEY and CDR2 SMNVEV (reference sequence). The CDR3 runs to 16 residues. The CDR3 region has the DNA TGTGCCAGCAGTTCGACTAGCGGGGTTTTGGAAGAGACCCAGTACTTC. The encoded protein is CASSSTSGVLEETQYF.

V gene TRBV6-5 combines with J gene TRBJ2-7; 11 bases fit TRBD2. V was clipped by 1 base and J by 2 bases; unmatched bases: 4. The length of the CDR3 is 16 residues. Germline V gene sequence: CDR1 MNHEY, CDR2 SVGAGI. CDR3 sequence: CASSYWVSGRAYEQYF. The CDR3, as DNA: TGTGCCAGCAGTTACTGGGTTAGCGGGAGGGCCTACGAGCAGTACTTC.

The chain joins TRBV5-1 to TRBJ1-1, with no clear D. Per germline, CDR1 SGHRS and CDR2 YFSETQ. The CDR3 is 15 amino acids. With 4 bases removed from V and 4 bases from J, the gap between germline ends came to 17 bases. The CDR3 sequence is CASSAAPFGSTEAFF. In DNA form, the CDR3 reads TGCGCCAGCAGCGCCGCGCCCTTTGGGAGCACTGAAGCTTTCTTT.

This rearrangement joins TRBV6-5 to TRBJ2-7; D is perhaps TRBD2 (5 bases). Trimming removed 10 bases at V and 5 bases at J, with 12 bases between. CDR1 is MNHEY, CDR2 SVGAGI, per germline. The CDR3 runs to 11 residues. The CDR3 here is CATRRGDEQYF. The DNA of the CDR3 is TGTGCCACCCGACGGGGTGACGAGCAGTACTTC.

The chain employs TRBV5-1 and TRBJ2-5, with D possibly matching TRBD1 (6 bases). In germline, CDR1 is SGHRS, CDR2 YFSETQ. The ends were cut back, 1 base at V and 2 bases at J, with 9 bases in the middle. This CDR3 contains 14 residues. This CDR3 is CASSLSTGQETQYF. The CDR3 nucleotides read TGCGCCAGCAGCTTGTCGACAGGTCAAGAGACCCAGTACTTC. The full variable domain, completed using reference TRBV5-1 and TRBJ2-5, is KAGVTQTPRYLIKTRGQQVTLSCSPISGHRSVSWYQQTPGQGLQFLFEYFSETQRNKGNFPGRFSGRQFSNSRSEMNVSTLELGDSALYLCASSLSTGQETQYFGPGTRLLVL.

This chain uses TRBV7-6 with TRBJ2-7; D possibly corresponds to TRBD1 (6 bases). The CDR3 has 13 residues. The V gene's germline CDR1 is SGHVS and CDR2 FNYEAQ. The ends were cut back, 4 bases at V and 0 bases at J, with 7 bases in the middle. This CDR3 reads CASSSGVSYEQYF. The CDR3 DNA reads as TGTGCCAGCAGCTCAGGGGTCTCCTACGAGCAGTACTTC.

J is TRBJ1-1 and V is TRBV11-2; TRBD1 is a possible D gene (6 bases). Trimming pared 5 bases from V and 3 bases from J, leaving 7 bases between. The CDR3 is 12 amino acids. Looked up from germline, CDR1 is SGHAT and CDR2 is FQNNGV. Here the CDR3 DNA reads TGTGCCAGCAGCCCAGGGGACACTGAAGCTTTCTTT. Its translation is CASSPGDTEAFF. Filled out from reference TRBV11-2 and TRBJ1-1, the complete variable domain reads EAGVAQSPRYKIIEKRQSVAFWCNPISGHATLYWYQQILGQGPKLLIQFQNNGVVDDSQLPKDRFSAERLKGVDSTLKIQPAKLEDSAVYLCASSPGDTEAFFGQGTRLTVV.

The chain has TRBV6-5 and TRBJ2-1; 10 bases line up with TRBD2. This CDR3 contains 16 residues. The V segment lost 4 bases and the J segment 4 bases; nucleotides outside the gene matches: 7. CDR1 and CDR2 from the germline V gene are MNHEY and SVGAGI. The CDR3 is CASSSSSGGVYNEQFF. The CDR3 DNA follows: TGTGCCAGCAGTTCGTCGAGCGGGGGGGTGTACAATGAGCAGTTCTTC.

The V and J genes are TRBV7-2 and TRBJ2-1; a possible D gene is TRBD1 (6 bases). Per the germline V gene, CDR1 is SGHTA and CDR2 is FQGNSA. This CDR3 contains 17 residues. V lost 5 bases and J 0 bases, leaving 17 bases between the germline ends. The CDR3 DNA is TGTGCCAGCAGCCTAATTTCAGGGGTCGGCTCCTACAATGAGCAGTTCTTC. The encoded protein is CASSLISGVGSYNEQFF.

This chain links TRBV4-1 with TRBJ2-7; possibly TRBD1 for D (6 bases). V was trimmed by 4 bases and J by 1 base, leaving 14 bases between them. Germline values: CDR1 MGHRA, CDR2 YSYEKL. The CDR3 is 15 amino acids. CDR3 sequence: CASSRTSDRSYEQYF. The DNA of the CDR3 is TGCGCCAGCAGCCGAACCTCGGACAGATCCTACGAGCAGTACTTC.

The chain employs TRBV2 and TRBJ2-7, with 8 bases that match TRBD1. Germline V gene data show CDR1 as SNHLY and CDR2 as FYNNEI. V shed 5 bases and J 0 bases; nucleotides not matched to a gene: 3. The CDR3 has 14 amino acids. CDR3 protein: CASSRDRSSYEQYF. CDR3 in DNA: TGTGCCAGCAGTAGGGACAGGAGCTCCTACGAGCAGTACTTC.